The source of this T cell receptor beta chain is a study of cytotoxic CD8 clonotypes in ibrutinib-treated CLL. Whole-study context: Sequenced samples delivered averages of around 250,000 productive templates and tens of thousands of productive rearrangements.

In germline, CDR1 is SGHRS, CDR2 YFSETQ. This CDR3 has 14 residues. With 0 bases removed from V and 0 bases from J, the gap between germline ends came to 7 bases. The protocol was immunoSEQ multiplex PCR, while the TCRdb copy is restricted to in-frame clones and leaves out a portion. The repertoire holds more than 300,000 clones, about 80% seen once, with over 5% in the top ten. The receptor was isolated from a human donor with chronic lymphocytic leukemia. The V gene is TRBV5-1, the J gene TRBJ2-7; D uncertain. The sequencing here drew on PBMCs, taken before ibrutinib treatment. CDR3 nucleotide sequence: TGCGCCAGCAGCTTGGTGGCCGGCTCCTACGAGCAGTACTTC. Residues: CASSLVAGSYEQYF.